The table lists the clone carrying this T cell receptor beta chain with a few counts. The antigen remains unidentified. This record belongs to a study of PD-1 blockade in classical Hodgkin lymphoma. Study observations and caveats: In CD4+ cells, TCR diversity went up significantly by C4D1, but in CD8+ cells it did not.

Every single patient, without exception, relapsed after autologous stem cell transplantation, and brentuximab vedotin exposure varied. Germline V gives CDR1 SGHVS, CDR2 FNYEAQ. The CDR3 loop spans 15 amino acids. The V and J ends lost 2 bases and 10 bases, in that order; junction bases with no gene match: 6. Sequenced by immunoSEQ multiplex PCR; TCRdb stores in-frame clones only, minus some. The sample holds approximately 18,000 clones, roughly 82% seen once. Here the sequenced sample was peripheral blood mononuclear cells (PBMCs), taken before the second cycle of nivolumab. This sequence joins TRBV7-6 and TRBJ1-6; 9 bases are a match to TRBD1. This receptor was identified in a human donor with classical Hodgkin lymphoma. In DNA, the CDR3 is TGTGCCAGCAGCTTATCGAGGACAGGGGACTCACCCCTCCACTTT. Its protein product is CASSLSRTGDSPLHF. The full variable domain, completed using reference TRBV7-6 and TRBJ1-6, is GAGVSQSPRYKVTKRGQDVALRCDPISGHVSLYWYRQALGQGPEFLTYFNYEAQQDKSGLPNDRFSAERPEGSISTLTIQRTEQRDSAMYRCASSLSRTGDSPLHFGNGTRLTVT.